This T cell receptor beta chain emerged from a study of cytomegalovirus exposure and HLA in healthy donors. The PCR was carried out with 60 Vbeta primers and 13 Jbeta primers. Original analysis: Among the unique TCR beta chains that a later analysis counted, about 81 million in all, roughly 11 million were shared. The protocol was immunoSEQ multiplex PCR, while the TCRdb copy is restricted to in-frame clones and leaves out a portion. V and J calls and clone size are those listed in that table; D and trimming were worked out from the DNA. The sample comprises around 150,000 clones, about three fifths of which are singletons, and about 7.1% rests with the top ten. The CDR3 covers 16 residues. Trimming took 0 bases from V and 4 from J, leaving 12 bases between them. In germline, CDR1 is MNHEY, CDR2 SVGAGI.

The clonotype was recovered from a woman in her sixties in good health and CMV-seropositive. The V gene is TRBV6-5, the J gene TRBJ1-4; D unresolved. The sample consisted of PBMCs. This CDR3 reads CASSYSGRSHNEKLFF. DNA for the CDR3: TGTGCCAGCAGTTACTCCGGCCGGAGCCATAATGAAAAACTGTTTTTT.